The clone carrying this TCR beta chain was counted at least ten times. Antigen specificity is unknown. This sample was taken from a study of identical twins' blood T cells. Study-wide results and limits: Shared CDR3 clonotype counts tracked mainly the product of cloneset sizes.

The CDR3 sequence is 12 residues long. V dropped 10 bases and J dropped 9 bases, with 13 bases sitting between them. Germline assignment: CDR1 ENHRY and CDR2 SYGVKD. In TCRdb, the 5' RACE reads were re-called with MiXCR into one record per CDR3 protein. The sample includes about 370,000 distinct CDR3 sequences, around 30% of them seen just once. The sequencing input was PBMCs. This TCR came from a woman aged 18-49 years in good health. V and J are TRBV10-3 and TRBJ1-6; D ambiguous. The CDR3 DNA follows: TGTGCCACCTCGGGAAAAAGTTCACCCCTCCACTTT. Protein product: CATSGKSSPLHF.